This record covers a single T cell receptor (beta chain). The antigen remains undetermined. Germline loops: CDR1 SGHTS, CDR2 YDEGEE. The V gene lost 4 bases and the J gene lost 3 bases, with 14 bases spanning the gap. The CDR3 is made up of 14 amino acids. The data were obtained in a study of cytomegalovirus exposure and HLA in healthy donors. The PCR made use of 60 Vbeta and 13 Jbeta primers. TCRdb's copy holds only in-frame clones and misses some; the assay was immunoSEQ multiplex PCR. The sample carries over 150,000 clones, more than 75% recorded once. General study points: The Asian-associated ancestry cluster reportedly had fewer N-insertions than the 666-donor mean in a later analysis.

The TCR comes from a woman aged 35 to 49 in good health and CMV-seropositive. The chain carries TRBV5-8 and TRBJ2-7, with a weak D call TRBD1 (6 bases). The specimen sequenced was PBMCs. The CDR3 nucleotides read TGTGCCAGCAGCCCTCCGGACAGATTCTACGAGCAGTACTTC. Protein: CASSPPDRFYEQYF. The full variable domain, its missing parts supplied by reference TRBV5-8 and TRBJ2-7, is EAGVTQSPTHLIKTRGQQATLRCSPISGHTSVYWYQQALGLGLQFLLWYDEGEERNRGNFPPRFSGRQFPNYSSELNVNALELEDSALYLCASSPPDRFYEQYFGPGTRLTVT.